The next 29 T cell receptor beta chains were all read from a single sample in a study of shared clonotypes between healthy human individuals. CD8 cells classed as naive were CD45RO-negative and positively selected for CCR7, excluding terminally differentiated effector memory CD45RA+ cells. TCRdb keeps only in-frame clones here, not all; method: immunoSEQ multiplex PCR. The table lists about 2 million clones, approximately 95% of them singletons. Sequenced sample: naive CD8+ T cells sorted from blood. The receptor source for this set is a young man in good health.

This clone is a singleton in its sample. The rearrangement uses TRBV12-5 and TRBJ2-7; TRBD2 might be the D (7 bases). The CDR3 totals 15 residues. Germline CDR1 reads LGHNT; CDR2 reads FRNRAP. Trimming removed 9 bases at V and 2 bases at J, with 20 bases between. The CDR3 sequence is CARITPAGAPYEQYF. DNA of the CDR3: TGTGCTAGAATAACCCCCGCGGGGGCACCCTACGAGCAGTACTTC.

The V call is TRBV7-9, the J call TRBJ2-3; no definite D call. Trimming left V 8 bases short and J 4 bases short, with 19 bases between. The length of the CDR3 is 15 residues. The germline gives CDR1 SEHNR, CDR2 FQNEAQ (reference sequence). The CDR3 coding sequence is TGTGCCAGCCGCACTATCGTTGAAGGGTCAGATACGCAGTATTTT. It yields the protein CASRTIVEGSDTQYF.

The V call is TRBV19, the J call TRBJ1-2, with D possibly being TRBD1 (5 bases). V was clipped by 3 bases and J by 8 bases, with 13 bases between them. The CDR3 has 13 residues. From germline, CDR1 is LNHDA and CDR2 SQIVND (reference sequence). The CDR3 DNA reads TGTGCCAGTAGTATCTGGGGGGAGCTGGGCTACACCTTC. It encodes CASSIWGELGYTF.

J is TRBJ2-5 and V is TRBV9, with 7 positions matching TRBD2. The V gene's germline CDR1 is SGDLS and CDR2 YYNGEE. This CDR3 is 14 amino acids long. Trimming took 3 bases from V and 2 from J; bases not matched to a gene: 4. The DNA for the CDR3 is TGTGCCAGCAGCGAATCGGGGGGTCAAGAGACCCAGTACTTC. Translated, it gives CASSESGGQETQYF.

Concerning this clone: This CDR3 is also generated by other DNA sequences in the sample. V and J are TRBV7-9 and TRBJ2-7; D may be TRBD1 or TRBD2 (5 bases each). This CDR3 region has 12 residues. V lost 3 bases and J 6 bases, leaving 9 bases between the germline ends. The germline CDR1 and CDR2 sequences are SEHNR and FQNEAQ (reference sequence). In nucleotides, the CDR3 is TGTGCCAGCAGCTTTGGGGACGGCGAGCAGTACTTC. As protein: CASSFGDGEQYF.

Only one count was recorded for this clone. The chain employs TRBV9 and TRBJ1-1; tentative D call: TRBD1 (5 bases). The V and J ends lost 3 bases and 8 bases respectively, with 17 bases between them. This CDR3 has 14 residues. Germline-derived CDR1 and CDR2 are SGDLS and YYNGEE. CDR3 bases: TGTGCCAGCAGCGGCGACGGGGGGGTTTCCGAAGCTTTCTTT. Translation: CASSGDGGVSEAFF. Based on the CDR3 plus reference TRBV9 and TRBJ1-1, the full variable domain is DSGVTQTPKHLITATGQRVTLRCSPRSGDLSVYWYQQSLDQGLQFLIQYYNGEERAKGNILERFSAQQFPDLHSELNLSSLELGDSALYFCASSGDGGVSEAFFGQGTRLTVV.

The rearrangement links TRBV6-6 to TRBJ1-6, with D possibly matching TRBD1 (5 bases). Deletions cut 5 bases from V and 0 bases from J, with 11 bases between. The CDR3 is 16 residues long. In germline, CDR1 is MNHNY, CDR2 SVGAGI (reference sequence). The CDR3 reads CASSGDGSSYNSPLHF. DNA of the CDR3: TGTGCCAGCAGTGGGGACGGAAGCTCCTATAATTCACCCCTCCACTTT.

Note on this clone: Other nucleotide sequences in the sample specify the same CDR3. This rearrangement joins TRBV11-2 to TRBJ2-7, with D hard to call. The germline V gene has CDR1 SGHAT and CDR2 FQNNGV. V was pared by 1 base and J by 3 bases, with 7 bases between. This CDR3 region has 13 residues. CDR3 amino acids: CASSLGVDYEQYF. CDR3 DNA sequence: TGTGCCAGCAGCTTAGGCGTCGACTACGAGCAGTACTTC.

The chain carries TRBV7-9 and TRBJ2-1; possible D gene TRBD2, 6 bases. V lost 5 bases and J 0 bases, leaving 14 bases between the germline ends. The length of the CDR3 is 16 residues. Germline CDR1 is SEHNR and CDR2 is FQNEAQ (reference sequence). CDR3 in DNA: TGTGCCAGCAGCAAAATAGCGGTGGACTCCTACAATGAGCAGTTCTTC. Translated, it gives CASSKIAVDSYNEQFF.

CDR3 in DNA: TGTGCCAGCAGCAATACAGGGGGAAGGGCCGAGCAGTACTTC. Its translation is CASSNTGGRAEQYF. The V call is TRBV5-4, the J call TRBJ2-7, with 8 bases lining up with TRBD1. The germline CDR1 and CDR2 sequences are SGHNT and YYREEE (reference sequence). The V and J ends lost 4 bases and 6 bases, in that order; junction bases with no gene match: 9. The CDR3 totals 14 residues.

The rearrangement links TRBV11-2 to TRBJ1-2; no clear D gene. V was cut by 3 bases and J by 4 bases, with 9 bases left in between. The germline V gene has CDR1 SGHAT and CDR2 FQNNGV. CDR3 size: 13 residues. The CDR3 loop reads CASSFASSYGYTF. The CDR3 DNA follows: TGTGCCAGCAGCTTTGCCAGTTCCTATGGCTACACCTTC. The whole variable domain, remainder taken from reference TRBV11-2 and TRBJ1-2, is EAGVAQSPRYKIIEKRQSVAFWCNPISGHATLYWYQQILGQGPKLLIQFQNNGVVDDSQLPKDRFSAERLKGVDSTLKIQPAKLEDSAVYLCASSFASSYGYTFGSGTRLTVV.

This chain connects TRBV28 to TRBJ2-7; 7 bases agree with TRBD2. After removal of 3 bases from V and 9 bases from J, the junction contained 11 bases not matched to a gene. This CDR3 is built from 14 residues. Germline CDR1 and CDR2: MDHEN and SYDVKM. The CDR3 nucleotides read TGTGCCAGCAGTTTTGTGGGGGGGGACCGAGGGCAGTACTTC. Translation: CASSFVGGDRGQYF.

The V gene is TRBV13, the J gene TRBJ2-7, with 11 nucleotides matching TRBD1. Germline-derived CDR1 and CDR2 are PRHDT and FYEKMQ (reference sequence). The CDR3 has 16 amino acids. J lost 6 bases, V lost 5 bases, and 12 bases had no gene match. The CDR3 here is CASSTSGQGVGSEQYF. CDR3 bases: TGTGCCAGCAGCACGTCGGGACAGGGGGTCGGTAGCGAGCAGTACTTC.

This rearrangement joins TRBV30 to TRBJ2-7, with 7 bases that match TRBD2. The V segment lost 0 bases and the J segment 4 bases; nucleotides outside the gene matches: 6. Germline V lookup: CDR1 GTSNPN, CDR2 SVGIG (reference sequence). CDR3 length: 14 residues. The CDR3 DNA reads as TGTGCCTGGAGTGTATCGGCGGGGGAATACGAGCAGTACTTC. It yields the protein CAWSVSAGEYEQYF.

This chain joins TRBV7-6 and TRBJ2-1, with D perhaps TRBD1 or TRBD2 (6 bases each). Germline V gene lookup returns CDR1 SGHVS and CDR2 FNYEAQ. V lost 5 bases and J lost 10, with 24 bases in between. CDR3 length equals 16 residues. Here the CDR3 reads CASSGGGGTTTIEQFF. In DNA form, the CDR3 reads TGTGCCAGCAGCGGAGGGGGTGGTACTACAACTATAGAGCAGTTCTTC. Variable domain in full (rest from reference TRBV7-6 and TRBJ2-1): GAGVSQSPRYKVTKRGQDVALRCDPISGHVSLYWYRQALGQGPEFLTYFNYEAQQDKSGLPNDRFSAERPEGSISTLTIQRTEQRDSAMYRCASSGGGGTTTIEQFFGPGTRLTVL.

The DNA for the CDR3 is TGTGCCAGCAGTTTAACGCTTGGGGCGGGAGACGAGCAGTTCTTC. It yields the protein CASSLTLGAGDEQFF. V and J are TRBV27 and TRBJ2-1, with 7 bases aligning to TRBD2. This CDR3 contains 15 residues. V lost 2 bases and J lost 10; bases outside the gene matches: 11. Germline CDR1 and CDR2: MNHEY and SMNVEV (reference sequence).

V is TRBV5-6 and J is TRBJ2-2, with 12 bases aligning to TRBD1. V dropped 0 bases and J dropped 6; count of bases not matched to a gene: 3. This CDR3 region has 16 residues. Germline values: CDR1 SGHDT, CDR2 YYEEEE. The CDR3 DNA is TGTGCCAGCAGCTTGGAAGGGACAGGGGGCCCCGGGGAGCTGTTTTTT. As protein: CASSLEGTGGPGELFF.

On this clone: Other DNA sequences within the sample encode an identical CDR3. The chain couples TRBV11-2 to TRBJ2-2; the D is unclear. This CDR3 comprises 12 residues. Trimming took 3 bases from V and 6 from J, leaving 5 bases between them. Germline values: CDR1 SGHAT, CDR2 FQNNGV. The CDR3 protein is CASSLEPGELFF. The CDR3 DNA reads as TGTGCCAGCAGCTTGGAACCCGGGGAGCTGTTTTTT.

The genes are TRBV6-6 and TRBJ1-1; D is unclear. There are 13 residues in the CDR3. With 2 bases removed from V and 1 base from J, the gap between germline ends came to 5 bases. Germline loops: CDR1 MNHNY, CDR2 SVGAGI (reference sequence). DNA for the CDR3: TGTGCCAGCAGTTACACCCGGAACACTGAAGCTTTCTTT. Translated, it gives CASSYTRNTEAFF.

The chain has TRBV7-9 and TRBJ1-4; 11 bases line up with TRBD1. The CDR3 extends over 19 amino acids. V was clipped by 5 bases and J by 3 bases; unmatched bases: 14. Per the germline V gene, CDR1 is SEHNR and CDR2 is FQNEAQ (reference sequence). The CDR3 is CASSIPDRGPEEANEKLFF. In nucleotides, the CDR3 is TGTGCCAGCAGCATCCCGGACAGGGGGCCCGAGGAGGCTAATGAAAAACTGTTTTTT.

The chain links TRBV28 to TRBJ2-2; TRBD2 might be the D (6 bases). CDR1 and CDR2 from the germline V gene are MDHEN and SYDVKM. The ends were cut back, 6 bases at V and 4 bases at J, with 15 bases in the middle. The CDR3 sequence is 15 residues long. This CDR3 reads CASRKTSFGTGELFF. In nucleotides, the CDR3 is TGTGCCAGCAGGAAAACTAGCTTCGGCACCGGGGAGCTGTTTTTT.

This chain joins TRBV7-9 and TRBJ2-7; 8 bases line up with TRBD1. Germline CDR1 reads SEHNR; CDR2 reads FQNEAQ (reference sequence). J lost 3 bases, V lost 6 bases, and 7 bases had no gene match. The CDR3 contains 14 residues. The CDR3 DNA is TGTGCCAGCAGTTATGACAGGGGAAACTACGAGCAGTACTTC. Its protein is CASSYDRGNYEQYF.

The V gene is TRBV11-3, the J gene TRBJ2-7; D ambiguous. Trimming left V 0 bases short and J 7 bases short, with 10 bases between. The germline V gene has CDR1 SGHNT and CDR2 YENEEA. This CDR3 region has 13 residues. The CDR3 protein is CASSLDYLGEQYF. The DNA of the CDR3 is TGTGCCAGCAGCTTAGATTACCTCGGGGAGCAGTACTTC.

The V and J genes are TRBV15 and TRBJ1-4; TRBD1 is a possible D gene (5 bases). This CDR3 is 13 amino acids long. CDR1 is LNHNV, CDR2 YYDKDF, per germline (reference sequence). V was trimmed by 5 bases and J by 7 bases, leaving 11 bases between them. CDR3 in DNA: TGTGCCACCAGCCCCCTGGGGGGTGAAAAACTGTTTTTT. Translating it yields CATSPLGGEKLFF.

The chain carries TRBV4-3 and TRBJ1-2, with 8 bases matching TRBD1. Germline V gene lookup returns CDR1 LGHNA and CDR2 YSLEER. Losses at the gene ends were 0 bases for V and 9 bases for J; bases not matched to a gene: 12. This CDR3 region has 16 residues. The DNA for the CDR3 is TGCGCCAGCAGCCAAGATAGGACAGGGACGGATGATCGCTACACCTTC. Its protein is CASSQDRTGTDDRYTF.

As for this clone: The junction departs from the called germline gene at one end, perhaps through a read error. The sample contains more than one DNA sequence encoding this CDR3. V usage is TRBV4-1 and J usage is TRBJ2-7, with D hard to call. Germline V gene sequence: CDR1 MGHRA, CDR2 YSYEKL. This CDR3 is 15 amino acids long. The CDR3 DNA sequence: TGCGCCAGTAGCCAAGAGCAGGCCAGCTCCTACGAGCAGTACTTC. Translating it yields CASSQEQASSYEQYF.

Remarks on this clone: The sample has other DNA sequences that encode this CDR3 too. This chain connects TRBV2 to TRBJ2-1, with D possibly matching TRBD2 (6 bases). The CDR3 totals 13 residues. Trimming removed 3 bases at V and 4 bases at J, with 7 bases between. Germline CDR1 and CDR2: SNHLY and FYNNEI. CDR3 DNA sequence: TGTGCCAGCAGTGAGGAGGGGTACAATGAGCAGTTCTTC. The encoded protein is CASSEEGYNEQFF. The entire variable domain, with the rest obtained from reference TRBV2 and TRBJ2-1, is as follows: EPEVTQTPSHQVTQMGQEVILRCVPISNHLYFYWYRQILGQKVEFLVSFYNNEISEKSEIFDDQFSVERPDGSNFTLKIRSTKLEDSAMYFCASSEEGYNEQFFGPGTRLTVL.

The rearrangement links TRBV11-2 to TRBJ1-5; D gene uncertain. This CDR3 comprises 13 residues. V gave up 6 bases and J gave up 0 bases, with 6 bases separating them. Germline V gene lookup returns CDR1 SGHAT and CDR2 FQNNGV. The CDR3: CASRGRSNQPQHF. The CDR3 nucleotides are TGTGCCAGCAGGGGTCGTAGCAATCAGCCCCAGCATTTT.

V usage is TRBV29-1 and J usage is TRBJ2-2; 10 bases line up with TRBD2. Germline V CDR1 and CDR2: SQVTM, ANQGSEA. J was trimmed by 7 bases and V by 6 bases; bases with no gene match: 5. The CDR3 runs to 13 residues. CDR3 DNA sequence: TGCAGCGTCCTAGCGGGGGAGGGCGGGGAGCTGTTTTTT. Amino acid sequence: CSVLAGEGGELFF.